Listed below are T cell receptor beta chains from one sample, sequenced in a study of blood T cell repertoires in COVID-19. The protocol was immunoSEQ multiplex PCR, while the TCRdb copy is restricted to in-frame clones and leaves out a portion. The table shows about 170,000 clones, with 84% occurring only once. The sequencing sample was made of peripheral blood. These receptors came from a woman of 80 years or more with COVID-19, enrolled during active disease. Both conserved end residues are part of each CDR3. D genes are given only for firm matches. Clone size appears in some rows only: once, few, many, or a class for an expanded clone.

CDR3aa: CAWSSSWQDSNQPQHF; CDR3nt: TGTGCCTGGAGCTCCTCGTGGCAAGATAGCAATCAGCCCCAGCATTTT; v_gene: TRBV30; d_gene: .; j_gene: TRBJ1-5; abundance: once
CDR3aa: CAWSGGGANTGELFF; CDR3nt: TGTGCCTGGAGTGGAGGGGGCGCGAACACCGGGGAGCTGTTTTTT; v_gene: TRBV30; d_gene: TRBD1; j_gene: TRBJ2-2; abundance: .
CDR3aa: CASGDYSYEQYF; CDR3nt: TGTGCCAGCGGGGACTACTCCTACGAGCAGTACTTC; v_gene: TRBV2; d_gene: TRBD2; j_gene: TRBJ2-7; abundance: .
CDR3aa: CASPGQGAGEQYF; CDR3nt: TGTGCCAGCCCTGGACAGGGGGCGGGGGAGCAGTACTTC; v_gene: TRBV2; d_gene: TRBD1; j_gene: TRBJ2-7; abundance: .
CDR3aa: CASSPRDRVGRHEQYF; CDR3nt: TGTGCCAGCTCACCCAGGGACAGGGTAGGAAGGCACGAGCAGTACTTC; v_gene: TRBV18; d_gene: TRBD1; j_gene: TRBJ2-7; abundance: .
CDR3aa: CASSPRTGGRKEKLFF; CDR3nt: TGTGCCAGCTCACCACGCACGGGCGGGCGTAAAGAAAAACTGTTTTTT; v_gene: TRBV18; d_gene: .; j_gene: TRBJ1-4; abundance: .
CDR3aa: CSVGPGGVDEQYF; CDR3nt: TGCAGCGTTGGCCCCGGCGGGGTTGACGAGCAGTACTTC; v_gene: TRBV29-1; d_gene: .; j_gene: TRBJ2-7; abundance: .
CDR3aa: CATAGSSTEQYF; CDR3nt: TGTGCCACCGCCGGGTCTTCAACGGAGCAGTACTTC; v_gene: TRBV24-1; d_gene: .; j_gene: TRBJ2-7; abundance: few
CDR3aa: CASSDRVSNQPQHF; CDR3nt: TGCGCCAGCAGTGACCGGGTCAGCAATCAGCCCCAGCATTTT; v_gene: TRBV10-2; d_gene: .; j_gene: TRBJ1-5; abundance: .
CDR3aa: CASSFHHAGTYGYTF; CDR3nt: TGTGCCAGCAGCTTTCACCATGCAGGAACATATGGCTACACCTTC; v_gene: TRBV7-9; d_gene: .; j_gene: TRBJ1-2; abundance: .
CDR3aa: CASSPDGSSYEQYF; CDR3nt: TGCGCCAGCAGCCCGGACGGGAGCTCCTACGAGCAGTACTTC; v_gene: TRBV5-1; d_gene: .; j_gene: TRBJ2-7; abundance: .
CDR3aa: CAISREQAGSATDTQYF; CDR3nt: TGTGCCATCAGCCGGGAACAAGCGGGAAGCGCCACAGATACGCAGTATTTT; v_gene: TRBV10-3; d_gene: TRBD2; j_gene: TRBJ2-3; abundance: .
CDR3aa: CASSGRDNSYEQYF; CDR3nt: TGTGCCAGCAGTGGCCGGGACAACTCCTACGAGCAGTACTTC; v_gene: TRBV25-1; d_gene: .; j_gene: TRBJ2-7; abundance: .
CDR3aa: CASSQDRLAGLGEQFF; CDR3nt: TGTGCCAGCAGCCAAGATAGGCTAGCGGGGTTAGGTGAGCAGTTCTTC; v_gene: TRBV3-1/TRBV3-2; d_gene: TRBD2; j_gene: TRBJ2-1; abundance: .
CDR3aa: CAISEDPGQGHYGYTF; CDR3nt: TGTGCCATCAGTGAGGACCCGGGACAGGGCCACTATGGCTACACCTTC; v_gene: TRBV10-3; d_gene: TRBD1; j_gene: TRBJ1-2; abundance: .
CDR3aa: CASSSVTTNEKLFF; CDR3nt: TGTGCCAGCAGTTCGGTGACAACTAATGAAAAACTGTTTTTT; v_gene: TRBV27; d_gene: .; j_gene: TRBJ1-4; abundance: .
CDR3aa: CASSLQGGDTEAFF; CDR3nt: TGTGCCAGCAGCTTACAGGGAGGGGACACTGAAGCTTTCTTT; v_gene: TRBV7-3; d_gene: .; j_gene: TRBJ1-1; abundance: .
CDR3aa: CASSRLALSSYEQYF; CDR3nt: TGTGCCAGCAGCCGACTAGCGCTTAGCTCCTACGAGCAGTACTTC; v_gene: TRBV27; d_gene: TRBD2; j_gene: TRBJ2-7; abundance: .
CDR3aa: CASSGRQGNSYEQYF; CDR3nt: TGTGCCAGCTCCGGCCGACAGGGAAACTCCTACGAGCAGTACTTC; v_gene: TRBV19; d_gene: TRBD1; j_gene: TRBJ2-7; abundance: .
CDR3aa: CASSRTGSNQPQHF; CDR3nt: TGTGCCAGCAGCCGTACAGGGAGCAATCAGCCCCAGCATTTT; v_gene: TRBV9; d_gene: .; j_gene: TRBJ1-5; abundance: few
CDR3aa: CSVDRPGRESYEQYF; CDR3nt: TGCAGCGTTGACAGACCAGGGAGGGAGTCCTACGAGCAGTACTTC; v_gene: TRBV29-1; d_gene: TRBD2; j_gene: TRBJ2-7; abundance: .
CDR3aa: CASTGRVYNSPLHF; CDR3nt: TGTGCCAGCACGGGGAGGGTCTATAATTCACCCCTCCACTTT; v_gene: TRBV6-5; d_gene: .; j_gene: TRBJ1-6; abundance: .
CDR3aa: CASSPANLRTGGQNTEAFF; CDR3nt: TGCGCCAGCAGTCCTGCGAACTTGCGGACAGGGGGCCAGAACACTGAAGCTTTCTTT; v_gene: TRBV5-1; d_gene: TRBD1; j_gene: TRBJ1-1; abundance: once